This record concerns one T cell receptor (beta chain) sequence. Trimming took off 7 bases at V and 7 bases at J, with 11 bases between the two ends. CDR1 is KGHSH and CDR2 is LQKENI in the germline V gene. This CDR3 is 13 amino acids long. Sequenced by immunoSEQ multiplex PCR; TCRdb stores in-frame clones only, minus some. The sample holds approximately 140,000 clones, roughly nine tenths seen once. This sample stems from a study of T cell responses to AZD1222 COVID-19 vaccine. This clonotype originated in an adult who received the MenACWY meningococcal vaccine as a control. The V gene is TRBV18, the J gene TRBJ1-6; D is undetermined. The specimen comprised peripheral blood, sampled 28 days after the second dose of the MenACWY control vaccine. In nucleotides, the CDR3 is TGTGCCAGCTTAGAAGGAGGGAATTCACCCCTCCACTTT. Amino acid sequence: CASLEGGNSPLHF.